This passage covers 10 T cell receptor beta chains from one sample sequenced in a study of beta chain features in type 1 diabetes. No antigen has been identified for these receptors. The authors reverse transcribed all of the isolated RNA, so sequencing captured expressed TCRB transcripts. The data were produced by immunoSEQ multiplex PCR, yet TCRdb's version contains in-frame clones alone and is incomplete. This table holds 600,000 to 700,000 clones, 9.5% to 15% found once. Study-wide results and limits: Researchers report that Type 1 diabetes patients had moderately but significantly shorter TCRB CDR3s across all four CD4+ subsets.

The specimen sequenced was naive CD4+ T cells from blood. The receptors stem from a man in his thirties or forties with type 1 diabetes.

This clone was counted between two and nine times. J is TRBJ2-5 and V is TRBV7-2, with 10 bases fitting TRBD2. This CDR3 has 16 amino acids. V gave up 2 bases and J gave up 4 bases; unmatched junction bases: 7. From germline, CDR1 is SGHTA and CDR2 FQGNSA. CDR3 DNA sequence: TGTGCCAGCAGCTTAAGCAGCGGGGGGGCCGGAGAGACCCAGTACTTC. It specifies CASSLSSGGAGETQYF.

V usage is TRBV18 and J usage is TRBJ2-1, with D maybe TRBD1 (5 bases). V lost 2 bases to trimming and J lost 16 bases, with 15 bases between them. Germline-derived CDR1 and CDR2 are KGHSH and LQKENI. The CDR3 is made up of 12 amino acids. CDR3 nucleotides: TGTGCCAGCTCACCAGACAGAGTTCTACATTTCTTC. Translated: CASSPDRVLHFF.

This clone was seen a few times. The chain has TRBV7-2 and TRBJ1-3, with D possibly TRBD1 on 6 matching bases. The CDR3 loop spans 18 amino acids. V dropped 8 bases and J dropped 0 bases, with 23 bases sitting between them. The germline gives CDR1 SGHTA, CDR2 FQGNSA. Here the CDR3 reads CASGPGRGQFSSGNTIYF. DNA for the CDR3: TGTGCCAGCGGCCCAGGTCGGGGACAATTCTCCTCTGGAAACACCATATATTTT.

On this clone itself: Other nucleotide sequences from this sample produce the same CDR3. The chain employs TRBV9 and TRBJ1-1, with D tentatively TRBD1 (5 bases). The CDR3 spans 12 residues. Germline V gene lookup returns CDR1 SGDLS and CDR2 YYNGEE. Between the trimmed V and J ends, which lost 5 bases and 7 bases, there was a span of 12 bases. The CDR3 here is CASSPGTHEAFF. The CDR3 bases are TGTGCCAGCAGTCCCGGGACCCATGAAGCTTTCTTT.

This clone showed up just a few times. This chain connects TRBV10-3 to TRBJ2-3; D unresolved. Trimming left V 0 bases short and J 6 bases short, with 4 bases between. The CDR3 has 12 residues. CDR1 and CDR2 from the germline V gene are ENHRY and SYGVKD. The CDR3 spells CAISESGDTQYF. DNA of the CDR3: TGTGCCATCAGTGAGTCGGGGGATACGCAGTATTTT.

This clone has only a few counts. CDR3 protein: CAISLLAGGTDTQYF. DNA of the CDR3: TGTGCCATCAGCCTACTAGCGGGGGGCACAGATACGCAGTATTTT. The chain joins TRBV10-3 to TRBJ2-3, with 11 positions matching TRBD2. The CDR3 loop spans 15 amino acids. The junction had 3 bases not matched to a gene; V was cut back by 6 bases and J by 1 base. The germline gives CDR1 ENHRY, CDR2 SYGVKD.

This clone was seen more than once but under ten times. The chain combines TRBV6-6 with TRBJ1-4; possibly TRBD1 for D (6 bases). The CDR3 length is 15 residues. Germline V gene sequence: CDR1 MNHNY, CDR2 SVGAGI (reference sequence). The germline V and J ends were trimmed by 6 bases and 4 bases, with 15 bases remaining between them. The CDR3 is CASRNTGIFNEKLFF. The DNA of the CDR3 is TGTGCCAGCAGAAACACAGGGATCTTTAATGAAAAACTGTTTTTT.

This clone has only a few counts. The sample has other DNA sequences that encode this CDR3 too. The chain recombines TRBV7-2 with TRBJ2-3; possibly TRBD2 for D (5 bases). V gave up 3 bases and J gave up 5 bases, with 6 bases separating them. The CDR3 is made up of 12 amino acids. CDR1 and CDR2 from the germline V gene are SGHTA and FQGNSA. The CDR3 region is CASSLEVDTQYF. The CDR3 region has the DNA TGTGCCAGCAGCTTGGAGGTAGATACGCAGTATTTT.

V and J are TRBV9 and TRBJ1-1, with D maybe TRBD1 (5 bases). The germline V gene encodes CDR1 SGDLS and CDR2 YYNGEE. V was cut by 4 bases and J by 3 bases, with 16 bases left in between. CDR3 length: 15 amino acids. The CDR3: CASSLGRGADTEAFF. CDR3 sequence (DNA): TGTGCCAGCAGCTTAGGAAGGGGCGCGGACACTGAAGCTTTCTTT. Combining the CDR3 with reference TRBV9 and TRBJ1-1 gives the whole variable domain DSGVTQTPKHLITATGQRVTLRCSPRSGDLSVYWYQQSLDQGLQFLIQYYNGEERAKGNILERFSAQQFPDLHSELNLSSLELGDSALYFCASSLGRGADTEAFFGQGTRLTVV.

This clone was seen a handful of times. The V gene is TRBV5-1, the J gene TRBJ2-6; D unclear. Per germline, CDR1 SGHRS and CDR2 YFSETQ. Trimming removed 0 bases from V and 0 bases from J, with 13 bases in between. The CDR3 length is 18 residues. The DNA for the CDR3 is TGCGCCAGCAGCTTGGGGCAGATACCACACTCTGGGGCCAACGTCCTGACTTTC. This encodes CASSLGQIPHSGANVLTF.